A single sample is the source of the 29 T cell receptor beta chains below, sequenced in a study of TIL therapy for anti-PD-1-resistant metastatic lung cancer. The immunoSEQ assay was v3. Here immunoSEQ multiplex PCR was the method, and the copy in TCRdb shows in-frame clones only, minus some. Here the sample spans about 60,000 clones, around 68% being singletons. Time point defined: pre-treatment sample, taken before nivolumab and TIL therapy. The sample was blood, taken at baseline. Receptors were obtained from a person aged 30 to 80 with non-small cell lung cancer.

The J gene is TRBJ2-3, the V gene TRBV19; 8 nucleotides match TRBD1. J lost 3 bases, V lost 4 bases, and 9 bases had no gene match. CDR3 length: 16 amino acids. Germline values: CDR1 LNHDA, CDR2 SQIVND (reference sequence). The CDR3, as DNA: TGTGCCAGTAGTACGAGGACAGGGACGGTTACAGATACGCAGTATTTT. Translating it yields CASSTRTGTVTDTQYF.

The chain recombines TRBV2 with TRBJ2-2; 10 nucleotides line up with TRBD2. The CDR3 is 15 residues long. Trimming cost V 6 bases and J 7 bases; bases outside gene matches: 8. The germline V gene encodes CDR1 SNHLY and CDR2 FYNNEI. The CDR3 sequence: CASRKREGQSGELFF. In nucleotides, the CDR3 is TGTGCCAGCAGGAAGCGGGAGGGCCAAAGCGGGGAGCTGTTTTTT.

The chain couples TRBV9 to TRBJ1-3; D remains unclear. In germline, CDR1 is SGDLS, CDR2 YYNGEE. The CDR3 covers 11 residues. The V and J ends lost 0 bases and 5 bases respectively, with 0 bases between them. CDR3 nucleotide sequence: TGTGCCAGCAGCGTAGGAAACACCATATATTTT. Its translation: CASSVGNTIYF. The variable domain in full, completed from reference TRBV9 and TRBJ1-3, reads DSGVTQTPKHLITATGQRVTLRCSPRSGDLSVYWYQQSLDQGLQFLIQYYNGEERAKGNILERFSAQQFPDLHSELNLSSLELGDSALYFCASSVGNTIYFGEGSWLTVV.

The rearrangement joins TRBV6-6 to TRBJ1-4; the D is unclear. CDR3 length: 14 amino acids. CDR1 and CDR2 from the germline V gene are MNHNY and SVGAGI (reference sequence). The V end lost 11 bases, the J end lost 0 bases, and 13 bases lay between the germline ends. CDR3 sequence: CASRRSATNEKLFF. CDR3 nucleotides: TGTGCCTCCCGTCGTTCTGCAACTAATGAAAAACTGTTTTTT.

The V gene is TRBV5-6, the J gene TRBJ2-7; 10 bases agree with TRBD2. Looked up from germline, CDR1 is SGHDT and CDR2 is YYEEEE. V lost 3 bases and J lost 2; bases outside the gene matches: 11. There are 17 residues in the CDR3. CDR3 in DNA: TGTGCCAGCAGCTCCGGACTAGCGGTACCAAAAACCTACGAGCAGTACTTC. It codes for CASSSGLAVPKTYEQYF.

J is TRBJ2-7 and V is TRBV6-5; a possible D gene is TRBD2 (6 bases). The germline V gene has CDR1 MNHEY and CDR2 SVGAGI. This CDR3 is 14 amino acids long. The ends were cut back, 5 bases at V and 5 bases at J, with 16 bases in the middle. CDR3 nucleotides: TGTGCCAGCAGTGCCTCGGGGGTAAGCAACGAGCAGTACTTC. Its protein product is CASSASGVSNEQYF.

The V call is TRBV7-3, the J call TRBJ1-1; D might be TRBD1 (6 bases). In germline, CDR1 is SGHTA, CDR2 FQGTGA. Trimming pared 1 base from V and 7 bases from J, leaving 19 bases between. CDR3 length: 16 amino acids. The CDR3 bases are TGTGCCAGCAGCTTAAGCCCCGAGAACAGGGTCTTTGAAGCTTTCTTT. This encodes CASSLSPENRVFEAFF.

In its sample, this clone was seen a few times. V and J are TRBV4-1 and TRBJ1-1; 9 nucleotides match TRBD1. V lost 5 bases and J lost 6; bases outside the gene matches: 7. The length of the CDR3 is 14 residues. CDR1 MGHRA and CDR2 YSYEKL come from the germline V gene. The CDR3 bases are TGCGCCAGCAGCGTGGGACAGGGTTACGCTGAAGCTTTCTTT. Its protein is CASSVGQGYAEAFF.

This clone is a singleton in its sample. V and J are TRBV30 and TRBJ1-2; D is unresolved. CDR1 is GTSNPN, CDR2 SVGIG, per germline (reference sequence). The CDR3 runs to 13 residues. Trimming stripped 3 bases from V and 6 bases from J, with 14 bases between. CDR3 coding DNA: TGTGCCTGGAGCCCCACTGGAAGCAATGGCTACACCTTC. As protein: CAWSPTGSNGYTF.

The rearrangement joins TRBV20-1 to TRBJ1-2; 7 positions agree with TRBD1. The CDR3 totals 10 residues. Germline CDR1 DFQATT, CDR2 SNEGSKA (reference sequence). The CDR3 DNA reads TGCAGGACAGGGCACGGCGGCTACACCTTC. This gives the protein CRTGHGGYTF.

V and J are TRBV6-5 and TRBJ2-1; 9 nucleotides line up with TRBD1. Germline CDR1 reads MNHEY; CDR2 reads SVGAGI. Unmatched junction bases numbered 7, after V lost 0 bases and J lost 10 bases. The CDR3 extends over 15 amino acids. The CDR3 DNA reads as TGTGCCAGCAGTTACTCGATTCCGGGGACAGGGGAGCAGTTCTTC. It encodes CASSYSIPGTGEQFF.

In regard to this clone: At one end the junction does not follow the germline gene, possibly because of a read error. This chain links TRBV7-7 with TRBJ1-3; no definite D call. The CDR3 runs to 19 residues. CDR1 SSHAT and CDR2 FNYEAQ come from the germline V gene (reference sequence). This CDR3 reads CASSLVVVSRLSSGNTIYF. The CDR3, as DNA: TGTGCTAGCAGCCTCGTAGTTGTAAGTCGGTTATCCTCTGGAAACACCATATATTTT.

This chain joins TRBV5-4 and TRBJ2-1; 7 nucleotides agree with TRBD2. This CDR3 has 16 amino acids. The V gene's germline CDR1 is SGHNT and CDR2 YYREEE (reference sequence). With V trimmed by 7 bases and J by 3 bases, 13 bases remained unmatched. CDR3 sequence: CASAKSSAGDYNEQFF. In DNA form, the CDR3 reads TGTGCCAGCGCGAAAAGTTCGGCGGGGGACTACAATGAGCAGTTCTTC.

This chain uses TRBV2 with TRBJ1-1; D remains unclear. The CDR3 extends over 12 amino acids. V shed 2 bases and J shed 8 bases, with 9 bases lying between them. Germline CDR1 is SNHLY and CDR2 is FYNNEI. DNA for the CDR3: TGTGCCAGCAGTGAAATTCGGACGGAAGCTTTCTTT. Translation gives CASSEIRTEAFF.

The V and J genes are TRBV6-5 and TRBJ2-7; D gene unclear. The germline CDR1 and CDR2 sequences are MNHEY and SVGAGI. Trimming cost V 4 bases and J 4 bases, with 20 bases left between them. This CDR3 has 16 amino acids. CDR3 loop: CASSSPPGREVYEQYF. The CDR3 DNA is TGTGCCAGCAGTTCCCCTCCTGGAAGGGAAGTGTACGAGCAGTACTTC.

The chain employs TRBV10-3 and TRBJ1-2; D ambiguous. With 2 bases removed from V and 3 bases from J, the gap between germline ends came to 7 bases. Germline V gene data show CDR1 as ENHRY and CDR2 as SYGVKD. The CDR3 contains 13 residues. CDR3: CAISENSDYGYTF. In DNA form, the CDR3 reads TGTGCCATCAGTGAGAACTCCGACTATGGCTACACCTTC.

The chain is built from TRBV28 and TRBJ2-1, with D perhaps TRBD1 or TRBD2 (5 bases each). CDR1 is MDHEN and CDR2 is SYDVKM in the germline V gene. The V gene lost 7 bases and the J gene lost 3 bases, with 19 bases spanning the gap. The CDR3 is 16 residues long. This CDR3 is CASNRPLGALYNEQFF. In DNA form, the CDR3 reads TGTGCCAGCAACAGACCCCTCGGGGCCCTCTACAATGAGCAGTTCTTC.

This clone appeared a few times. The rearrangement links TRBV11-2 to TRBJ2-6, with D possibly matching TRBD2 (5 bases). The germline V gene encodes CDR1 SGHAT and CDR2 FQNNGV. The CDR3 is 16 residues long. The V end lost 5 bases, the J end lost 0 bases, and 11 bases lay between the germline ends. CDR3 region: CASSQSRGSGANVLTF. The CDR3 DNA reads TGTGCCAGCAGCCAAAGCCGGGGCTCTGGGGCCAACGTCCTGACTTTC. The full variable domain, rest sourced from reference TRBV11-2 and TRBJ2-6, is EAGVAQSPRYKIIEKRQSVAFWCNPISGHATLYWYQQILGQGPKLLIQFQNNGVVDDSQLPKDRFSAERLKGVDSTLKIQPAKLEDSAVYLCASSQSRGSGANVLTFGAGSRLTVL.

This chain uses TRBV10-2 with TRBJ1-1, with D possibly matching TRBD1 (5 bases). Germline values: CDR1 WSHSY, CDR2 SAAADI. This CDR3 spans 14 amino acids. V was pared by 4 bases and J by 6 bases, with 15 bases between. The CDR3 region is CASSGATGLAEAFF. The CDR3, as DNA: TGCGCCAGCAGTGGAGCCACGGGGCTCGCTGAAGCTTTCTTT.

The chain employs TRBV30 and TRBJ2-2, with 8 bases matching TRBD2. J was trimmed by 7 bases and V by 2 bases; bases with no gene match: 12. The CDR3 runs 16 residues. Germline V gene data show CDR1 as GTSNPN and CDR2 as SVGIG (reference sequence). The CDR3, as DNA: TGTGCCTGGAGTATCGGGGCGGGAGGAAGGGGCGGGGAGCTGTTTTTT. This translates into CAWSIGAGGRGGELFF.

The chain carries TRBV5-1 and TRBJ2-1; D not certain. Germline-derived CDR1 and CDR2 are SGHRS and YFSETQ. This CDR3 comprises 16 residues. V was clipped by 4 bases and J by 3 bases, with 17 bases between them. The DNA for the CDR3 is TGCGCCAGCAGCGGACGGACCGACGATATCTACAATGAGCAGTTCTTC. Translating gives CASSGRTDDIYNEQFF. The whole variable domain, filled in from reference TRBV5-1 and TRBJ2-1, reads KAGVTQTPRYLIKTRGQQVTLSCSPISGHRSVSWYQQTPGQGLQFLFEYFSETQRNKGNFPGRFSGRQFSNSRSEMNVSTLELGDSALYLCASSGRTDDIYNEQFFGPGTRLTVL.

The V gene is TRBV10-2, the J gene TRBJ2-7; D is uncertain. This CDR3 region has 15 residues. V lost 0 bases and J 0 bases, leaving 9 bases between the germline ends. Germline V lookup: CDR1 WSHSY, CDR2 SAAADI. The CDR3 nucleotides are TGCGCCAGCAGTGAGTCATGGGCTTACTCCTACGAGCAGTACTTC. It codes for CASSESWAYSYEQYF.

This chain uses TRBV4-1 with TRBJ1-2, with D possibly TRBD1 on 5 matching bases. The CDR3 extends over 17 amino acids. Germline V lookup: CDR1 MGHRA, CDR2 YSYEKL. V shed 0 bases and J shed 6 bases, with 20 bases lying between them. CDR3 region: CASSQDRGRGSTNGYTF. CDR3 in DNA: TGCGCCAGCAGCCAAGATCGGGGGAGGGGATCAACTAATGGCTACACCTTC.

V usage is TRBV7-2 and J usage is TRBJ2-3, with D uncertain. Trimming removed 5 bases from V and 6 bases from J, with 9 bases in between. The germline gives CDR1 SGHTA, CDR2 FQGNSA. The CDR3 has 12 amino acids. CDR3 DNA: TGTGCCAGCAGCCCCCCATGGGATACGCAGTATTTT. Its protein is CASSPPWDTQYF.

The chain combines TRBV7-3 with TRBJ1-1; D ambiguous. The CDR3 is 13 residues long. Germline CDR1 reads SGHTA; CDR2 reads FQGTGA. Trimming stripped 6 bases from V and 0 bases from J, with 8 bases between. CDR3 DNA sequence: TGTGCCAGCAGGATATCCATGAACACTGAAGCTTTCTTT. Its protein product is CASRISMNTEAFF.

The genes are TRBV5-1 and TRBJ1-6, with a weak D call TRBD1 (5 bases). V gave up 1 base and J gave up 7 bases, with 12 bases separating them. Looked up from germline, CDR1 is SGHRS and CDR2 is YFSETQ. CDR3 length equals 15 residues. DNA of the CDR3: TGCGCCAGCAGCTTGCTTCCAGGGAACAATTCACCCCTCCACTTT. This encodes CASSLLPGNNSPLHF.

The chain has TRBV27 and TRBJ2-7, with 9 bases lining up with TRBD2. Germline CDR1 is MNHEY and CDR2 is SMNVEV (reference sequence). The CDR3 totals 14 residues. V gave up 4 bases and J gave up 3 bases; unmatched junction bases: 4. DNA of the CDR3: TGTGCCAGCAGTTCGGGACTAGCTAGCTACGAGCAGTACTTC. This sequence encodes CASSSGLASYEQYF.

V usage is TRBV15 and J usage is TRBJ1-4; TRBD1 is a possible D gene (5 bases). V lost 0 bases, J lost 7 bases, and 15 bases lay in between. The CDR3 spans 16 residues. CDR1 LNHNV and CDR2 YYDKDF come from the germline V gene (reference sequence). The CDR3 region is CATSRDRALYSEKLFF. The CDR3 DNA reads TGTGCCACCAGCAGAGACAGGGCCCTTTATAGTGAAAAACTGTTTTTT.

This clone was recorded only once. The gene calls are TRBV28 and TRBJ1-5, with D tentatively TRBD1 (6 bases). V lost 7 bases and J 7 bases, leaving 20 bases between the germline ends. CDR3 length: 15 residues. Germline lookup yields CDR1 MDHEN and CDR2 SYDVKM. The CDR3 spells CASTYMGGRGQPQHF. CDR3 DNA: TGTGCCAGCACTTATATGGGGGGCAGGGGCCAGCCCCAGCATTTT.